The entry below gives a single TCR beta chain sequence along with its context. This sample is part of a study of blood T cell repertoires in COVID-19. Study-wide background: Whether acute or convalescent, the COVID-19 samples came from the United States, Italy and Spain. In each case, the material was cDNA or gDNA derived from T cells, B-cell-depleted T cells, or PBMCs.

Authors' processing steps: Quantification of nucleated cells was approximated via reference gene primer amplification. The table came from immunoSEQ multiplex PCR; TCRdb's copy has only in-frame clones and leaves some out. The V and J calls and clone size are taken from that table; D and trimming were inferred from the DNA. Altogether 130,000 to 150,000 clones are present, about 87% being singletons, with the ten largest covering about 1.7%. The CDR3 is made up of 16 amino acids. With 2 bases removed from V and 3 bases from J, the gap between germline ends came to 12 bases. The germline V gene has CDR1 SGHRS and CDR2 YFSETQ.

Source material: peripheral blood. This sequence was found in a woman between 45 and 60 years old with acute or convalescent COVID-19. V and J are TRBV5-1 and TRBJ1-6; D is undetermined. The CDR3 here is CASSFLEAVYNSPLHF. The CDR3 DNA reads TGCGCCAGCAGCTTTCTTGAGGCGGTCTATAATTCACCCCTCCACTTT.